This T cell receptor beta chain stems from a study of blood T cell repertoires in COVID-19. On the study more broadly: Samples taken during acute and convalescent COVID-19 were collected in the United States, Italy and Spain. From T cells, B-cell-depleted T cells, or PBMCs came the material, which was cDNA or gDNA.

Original processing notes: Reference gene primer amplification in the assay estimated nucleated cell counts. This table comes from immunoSEQ multiplex PCR, and its TCRdb copy is limited to in-frame clones, with some not included. The DNA was the basis for D and trimming; V, J and clone size are from that table. This sample carries fewer than 25,000 clones, around 89% of them seen once, and the ten largest clones take over 9.5%. Sequenced material: peripheral blood. The receptor comes from a man between 70 and 80 years old with acute or convalescent COVID-19.

The CDR3 region is CASSLPGQGTYNEQFF. The CDR3 DNA follows: TGTGCCAGCAGCCTCCCGGGACAGGGGACCTACAATGAGCAGTTCTTC. The rearrangement links TRBV5-4 to TRBJ2-1; TRBD1 matches at 10 bases. The CDR3 runs to 16 residues. CDR1 is SGHNT, CDR2 YYREEE, per germline (reference sequence). Trimming removed 4 bases from V and 2 bases from J; junction bases left unmatched: 6.